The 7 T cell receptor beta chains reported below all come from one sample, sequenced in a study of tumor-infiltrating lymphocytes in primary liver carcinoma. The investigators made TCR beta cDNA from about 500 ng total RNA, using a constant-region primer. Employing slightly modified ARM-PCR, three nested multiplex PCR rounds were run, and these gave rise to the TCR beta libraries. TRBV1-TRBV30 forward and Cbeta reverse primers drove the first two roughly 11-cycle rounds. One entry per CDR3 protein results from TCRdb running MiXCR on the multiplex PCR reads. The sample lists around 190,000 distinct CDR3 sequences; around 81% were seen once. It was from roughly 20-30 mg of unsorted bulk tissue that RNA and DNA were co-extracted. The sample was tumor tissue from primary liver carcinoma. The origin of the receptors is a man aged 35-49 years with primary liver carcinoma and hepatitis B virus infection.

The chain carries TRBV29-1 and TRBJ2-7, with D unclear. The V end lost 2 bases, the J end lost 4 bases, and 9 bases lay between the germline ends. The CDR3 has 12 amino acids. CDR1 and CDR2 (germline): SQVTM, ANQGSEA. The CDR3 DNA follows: TGCAGCGTTGAATCCGCAAATTACGAGCAGTACTTC. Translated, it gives CSVESANYEQYF.

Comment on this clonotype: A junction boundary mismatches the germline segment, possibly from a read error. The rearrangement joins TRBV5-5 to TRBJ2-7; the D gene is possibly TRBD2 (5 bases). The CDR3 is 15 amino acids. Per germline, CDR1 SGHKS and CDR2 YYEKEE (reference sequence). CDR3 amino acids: CASRPAAVPLSEQYF. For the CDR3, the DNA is TGTGCCAGCAGACCAGCGGCAGTTCCCCTCTCCGAGCAGTATTTC.

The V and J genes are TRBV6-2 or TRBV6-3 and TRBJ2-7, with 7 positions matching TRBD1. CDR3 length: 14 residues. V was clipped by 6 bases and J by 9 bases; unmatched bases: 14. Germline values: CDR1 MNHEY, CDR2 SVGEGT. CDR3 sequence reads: CASSLRDRAHMQYF. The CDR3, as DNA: TGTGCCAGCAGCCTCCGGGACAGAGCCCATATGCAGTACTTC.

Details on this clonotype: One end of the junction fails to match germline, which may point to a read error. The CDR3 sequence is CASSKGDRGTYTQYF. Written as DNA, the CDR3 is TGTGCCAGCAGTAAAGGGGACAGGGGCACATATACGCAGTATTTC. This sequence joins TRBV12-3 or TRBV12-4 and TRBJ2-3; 10 nucleotides match TRBD1. CDR3 length: 15 amino acids.

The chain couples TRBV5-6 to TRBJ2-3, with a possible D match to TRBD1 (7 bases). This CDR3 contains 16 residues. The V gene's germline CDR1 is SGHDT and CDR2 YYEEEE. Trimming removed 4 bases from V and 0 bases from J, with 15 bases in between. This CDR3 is CASSIWRGPSTDTQYF. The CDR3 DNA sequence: TGTGCCAGCAGCATCTGGAGGGGGCCTAGCACAGATACGCAGTATTTT.

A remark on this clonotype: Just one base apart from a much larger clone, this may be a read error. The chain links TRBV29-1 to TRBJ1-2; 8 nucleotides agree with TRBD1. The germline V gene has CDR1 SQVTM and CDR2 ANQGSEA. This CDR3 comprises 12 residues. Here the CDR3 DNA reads TGCAACGTTGGTCGACAGGGGCATGGCTACACCTTC. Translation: CNVGRQGHGYTF.

CDR3 sequence reads: CASNQARTCRSGANVLTF. The DNA for the CDR3 is TGCGCCAGCAACCAGGCCCGCACATGCCGCTCTGGGGCCAACGTCCTGACTTTC. The V and J genes are TRBV4-1 and TRBJ2-6; D unclear. V was pared by 7 bases and J by 0 bases, with 19 bases between. The V gene's germline CDR1 is MGHRA and CDR2 YSYEKL. The CDR3 extends over 18 amino acids.